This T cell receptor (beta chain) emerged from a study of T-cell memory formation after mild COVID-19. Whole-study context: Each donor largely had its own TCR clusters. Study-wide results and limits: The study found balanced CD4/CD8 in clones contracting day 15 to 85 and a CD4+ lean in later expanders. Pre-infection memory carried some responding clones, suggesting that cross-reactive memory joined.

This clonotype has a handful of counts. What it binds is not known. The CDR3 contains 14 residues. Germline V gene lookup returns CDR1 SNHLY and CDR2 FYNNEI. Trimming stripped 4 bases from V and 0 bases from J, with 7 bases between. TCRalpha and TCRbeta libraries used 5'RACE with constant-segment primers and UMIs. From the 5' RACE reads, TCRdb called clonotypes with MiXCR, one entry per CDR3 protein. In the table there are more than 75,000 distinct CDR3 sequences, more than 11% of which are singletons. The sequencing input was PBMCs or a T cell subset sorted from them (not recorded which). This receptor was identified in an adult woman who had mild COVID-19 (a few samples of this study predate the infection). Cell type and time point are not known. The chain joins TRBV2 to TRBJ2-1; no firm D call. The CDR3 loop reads CASSVGSSYNEQFF. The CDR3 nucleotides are TGTGCCAGCAGTGTGGGAAGCTCCTACAATGAGCAGTTCTTC.